Included here is one T cell receptor (beta chain) sequence, with context. The method was immunoSEQ multiplex PCR; TCRdb's version includes in-frame clones alone and lacks a portion of them. The table has roughly 150,000 clones, around 87% seen once. The data were obtained in a study of blood T cell repertoires in COVID-19. Per germline, CDR1 MDHEN and CDR2 SYDVKM. Trimming cost V 4 bases and J 4 bases; bases outside gene matches: 12. The CDR3 length is 16 residues. The sample was peripheral blood. This TCR came from an older woman with active COVID-19. The genes are TRBV28 and TRBJ2-7; 8 nucleotides line up with TRBD2. This CDR3 reads CASSSGTRRDGYEQYF. The CDR3 nucleotides read TGTGCCAGCAGTTCCGGGACTAGGAGGGATGGGTACGAGCAGTACTTC.